This entry is about one TCR beta chain. What it recognizes is unknown. Before any sequencing was done, the ViraFEST assay used viral peptide pools to expand antigen-specific CD4+ T cells. CD4+ T cell isolation took place after approximately 11 days of culture. The cohort was immunized with two doses of either the BNT162b2 or mRNA-1273 vaccine. This sample stems from a study of vaccination effects on CD4 cells after COVID-19. V gave up 1 base and J gave up 2 bases, with 10 bases separating them. This CDR3 region has 15 residues. The germline V gene has CDR1 SGHTA and CDR2 FQGNSA. Libraries were prepared by immunoSEQ multiplex PCR; TCRdb keeps only in-frame clonotypes and omits some of them. Found here are 35,000 to 40,000 clones, about 80% of them singletons; the top ten hold roughly 2.1%.

The specimen comprised CD4+ T cells from PBMCs cultured with HCoV-NL63 spike peptides, sampled after COVID-19 vaccination. The V and J genes are TRBV7-2 and TRBJ2-3; D is uncertain. This receptor was identified in a human donor who received a COVID-19 vaccine. Some clones in this sample may be carry-over from other donors' samples. CDR3 amino acids: CASSLVRVHTDTQYF. The CDR3, as DNA: TGTGCCAGCAGCTTAGTCCGGGTCCACACAGATACGCAGTATTTT.